The 22 T cell receptor beta chains in this list originate from one sample, sequenced in a study of blood T cell repertoires in COVID-19. Profiling relied on immunoSEQ multiplex PCR, and the TCRdb table lists in-frame clones only, not all of them. The data hold under 400,000 clones, with 90% observed a single time. The sample taken for sequencing was peripheral blood. The receptor source for this set is a woman in her twenties or thirties with COVID-19, enrolled during active disease.

The rearrangement links TRBV4-2 to TRBJ1-2; 9 nucleotides agree with TRBD1. The CDR3 spans 15 residues. V dropped 1 base and J dropped 3; count of bases not matched to a gene: 3. Germline lookup yields CDR1 LGHNA and CDR2 YNFKEQ. The CDR3 sequence is CASSQVRTGDYGYTF. DNA of the CDR3: TGTGCCAGCAGCCAAGTGAGGACAGGGGACTATGGCTACACCTTC.

The sample holds one count of this clone. This chain uses TRBV19 with TRBJ2-1, with 7 bases fitting TRBD2. Germline CDR1 reads LNHDA; CDR2 reads SQIVND (reference sequence). The CDR3 loop spans 17 amino acids. Trimming took 3 bases from V and 1 from J; bases not matched to a gene: 9. The CDR3 nucleotides read TGTGCCAGTAGTATGCCTCTTCAAGCGGGGTCCTACAATGAGCAGTTCTTC. It encodes CASSMPLQAGSYNEQFF.

The V gene is TRBV5-1, the J gene TRBJ1-1; TRBD1 agrees at 12 bases. V shed 4 bases and J 2 bases; nucleotides not matched to a gene: 6. Per the germline V gene, CDR1 is SGHRS and CDR2 is YFSETQ. The length of the CDR3 is 16 residues. The CDR3 region has the DNA TGCGCCAGCAGCGTCGGGGACAGGGGGCAAAACACTGAAGCTTTCTTT. Amino acid sequence: CASSVGDRGQNTEAFF.

The V and J genes are TRBV6-5 and TRBJ1-2; 7 bases agree with TRBD1. J gave up 3 bases and V 4 bases, and 8 bases lay outside the gene matches. The CDR3 length is 15 residues. Looked up from germline, CDR1 is MNHEY and CDR2 is SVGAGI. For the CDR3, the DNA is TGTGCCAGCAGTTTAGGCCGACAGGGCTACTATGGCTACACCTTC. Protein: CASSLGRQGYYGYTF.

The chain is built from TRBV11-2 and TRBJ2-1, with 9 nucleotides matching TRBD2. The CDR3 is 15 residues long. J gave up 6 bases and V 1 base, and 4 bases lay outside the gene matches. The germline V gene encodes CDR1 SGHAT and CDR2 FQNNGV. The CDR3 DNA follows: TGTGCCAGCAGCTTAGGAGCGGGAGGTGGCAATGAGCAGTTCTTC. Its translation is CASSLGAGGGNEQFF.

The rearrangement uses TRBV19 and TRBJ2-1; D remains unclear. The CDR3 is made up of 13 amino acids. From germline, CDR1 is LNHDA and CDR2 SQIVND (reference sequence). The V end lost 3 bases, the J end lost 2 bases, and 5 bases lay between the germline ends. The CDR3 is CASSIRAYNEQFF. CDR3 bases: TGTGCCAGTAGTATCCGGGCCTACAATGAGCAGTTCTTC.

The rearrangement uses TRBV19 and TRBJ2-1; 8 bases map to TRBD2. V dropped 9 bases and J dropped 4; count of bases not matched to a gene: 2. Germline V gives CDR1 LNHDA, CDR2 SQIVND (reference sequence). The CDR3 totals 12 residues. As DNA, the CDR3 is TGTGCCAGCGGGGGGGTGTACAATGAGCAGTTCTTC. Translating it yields CASGGVYNEQFF.

The V call is TRBV15, the J call TRBJ2-1, with 10 bases matching TRBD2. CDR1 is LNHNV and CDR2 is YYDKDF in the germline V gene (reference sequence). CDR3 length: 17 amino acids. Losses at the gene ends were 0 bases for V and 8 bases for J; bases not matched to a gene: 10. DNA of the CDR3: TGTGCCACCAGCAGAGAACTAGCGGGATCTCCTTTATATGAGCAGTTCTTC. This translates into CATSRELAGSPLYEQFF. Full variable domain (outside the CDR3, taken from reference TRBV15 and TRBJ2-1): DAMVIQNPRYQVTQFGKPVTLSCSQTLNHNVMYWYQQKSSQAPKLLFHYYDKDFNNEADTPDNFQSRRPNTSFCFLDIRSPGLGDTAMYLCATSRELAGSPLYEQFFGPGTRLTVL.

The chain uses TRBV5-1 and TRBJ1-3, with a tentative D call TRBD1 (6 bases). Per the germline V gene, CDR1 is SGHRS and CDR2 is YFSETQ. Trimming stripped 4 bases from V and 0 bases from J, with 14 bases between. The CDR3 spans 16 residues. The CDR3 region has the DNA TGCGCCAGCAGCGTACAGGGTACCCTCTCTGGAAACACCATATATTTT. This encodes CASSVQGTLSGNTIYF.

J is TRBJ2-3 and V is TRBV10-3, with 7 positions matching TRBD1. From germline, CDR1 is ENHRY and CDR2 SYGVKD. V trimming: 2 bases; J trimming: 2 bases; junction bases outside the gene matches: 10. There are 17 residues in the CDR3. As DNA, the CDR3 is TGTGCCATCAGTGAGGGACCGGGACAGCGCCCCACAGATACGCAGTATTTT. Translation: CAISEGPGQRPTDTQYF.

In this sample, this clone turned up a few times. The chain links TRBV9 to TRBJ1-2, with 9 bases identical to TRBD1. Germline-derived CDR1 and CDR2 are SGDLS and YYNGEE. The V segment lost 3 bases and the J segment 4 bases; nucleotides outside the gene matches: 7. The CDR3 covers 15 residues. DNA of the CDR3: TGTGCCAGCAGCGCCGCCGGGACAGGGAGCTATGGCTACACCTTC. Translated, it gives CASSAAGTGSYGYTF.

J is TRBJ2-3 and V is TRBV27; 9 bases are a match to TRBD2. CDR1 and CDR2 (germline): MNHEY, SMNVEV (reference sequence). The length of the CDR3 is 17 residues. Trimming took 1 base from V and 1 from J; bases not matched to a gene: 6. The CDR3 coding sequence is TGTGCCAGCAGTTTATTTGGAAGGACTAGCGGCACAGATACGCAGTATTTT. Encoded protein: CASSLFGRTSGTDTQYF.

The rearrangement uses TRBV29-1 and TRBJ2-7, with TRBD2 identical over 9 bases. Germline assignment: CDR1 SQVTM and CDR2 ANQGSEA. J lost 8 bases, V lost 6 bases, and 17 bases had no gene match. The CDR3 totals 15 residues. The CDR3 coding sequence is TGCAGCGTAGCCTTTAGCGGGAGTACACACGCCAAGCAGTACTTC. Translation gives CSVAFSGSTHAKQYF.

V is TRBV13 and J is TRBJ2-1; TRBD1 aligns across 9 bases. The CDR3 loop spans 17 amino acids. The V gene end was trimmed by 4 bases and the J gene end by 4 bases; junction bases not matched to a gene: 11. CDR1 is PRHDT, CDR2 FYEKMQ, per germline (reference sequence). CDR3 residues: CASSWSSGTGTYNEQFF. CDR3 nucleotides: TGTGCCAGCAGCTGGTCCTCCGGGACAGGGACTTACAATGAGCAGTTCTTC. The full variable domain, its missing parts supplied by reference TRBV13 and TRBJ2-1, is AAGVIQSPRHLIKEKRETATLKCYPIPRHDTVYWYQQGPGQDPQFLISFYEKMQSDKGSIPDRFSAQQFSDYHSELNMSSLELGDSALYFCASSWSSGTGTYNEQFFGPGTRLTVL.

The J gene is TRBJ1-2, the V gene TRBV7-9; unclear D gene. Trimming shortened V by 5 bases and J by 2 bases, and 15 bases separated the two germline ends. The CDR3 extends over 15 amino acids. Germline CDR1 reads SEHNR; CDR2 reads FQNEAQ (reference sequence). CDR3 loop: CASSHLGYGNYGYTF. The CDR3 region has the DNA TGTGCCAGCAGCCACTTAGGTTACGGGAACTATGGCTACACCTTC.

The CDR3 coding sequence is TGTGCCAGCAGCGTAGCGGGAGGGTCTGAGACCCAGTACTTC. Protein: CASSVAGGSETQYF. The genes are TRBV5-5 and TRBJ2-5; 11 bases fit TRBD2. J gave up 5 bases and V 4 bases, and 4 bases lay outside the gene matches. The CDR3 covers 14 residues. Germline values: CDR1 SGHKS, CDR2 YYEKEE (reference sequence).

This chain links TRBV9 with TRBJ2-7; 10 nucleotides match TRBD2. Per germline, CDR1 SGDLS and CDR2 YYNGEE. This CDR3 region has 16 residues. Trimming at V came to 0 bases and at J to 2 bases, leaving 5 bases not matched to a gene. The CDR3 bases are TGTGCCAGCAGCGTAGATTACCTAGCGGGAGCCTACGAGCAGTACTTC. This encodes CASSVDYLAGAYEQYF.

The chain recombines TRBV15 with TRBJ1-1, with no clear D. CDR3 length: 12 amino acids. The V and J ends lost 0 bases and 7 bases respectively, with 6 bases between them. Germline values: CDR1 LNHNV, CDR2 YYDKDF (reference sequence). CDR3 DNA sequence: TGTGCCACCAGCAGAGATAGGAGTGAAGCTTTCTTT. Protein: CATSRDRSEAFF.

The chain employs TRBV6-6 and TRBJ1-1, with D unresolved. The germline V gene has CDR1 MNHNY and CDR2 SVGAGI (reference sequence). CDR3 length equals 15 residues. Trimming removed 8 bases from V and 0 bases from J, with 16 bases in between. DNA for the CDR3: TGTGCCAGCCGGGAGACTCGCGGCATGAACACTGAAGCTTTCTTT. The encoded protein is CASRETRGMNTEAFF.

The chain is built from TRBV19 and TRBJ2-7, with D maybe TRBD1 (5 bases). Trimming cost V 6 bases and J 7 bases, with 16 bases left between them. The CDR3 spans 13 residues. From germline, CDR1 is LNHDA and CDR2 SQIVND (reference sequence). DNA for the CDR3: TGTGCCAGTAGGGGGCCCTCACTGACGGAGCAGTACTTC. The encoded protein is CASRGPSLTEQYF.

The CDR3 here is CASSYSGGNTDTQYF. Here the CDR3 DNA reads TGTGCCAGCAGTTATAGTGGGGGCAACACAGATACGCAGTATTTT. The chain recombines TRBV6-5 with TRBJ2-3; possibly TRBD1 for D (6 bases). CDR1 MNHEY and CDR2 SVGAGI come from the germline V gene. V gave up 3 bases and J gave up 2 bases, with 12 bases separating them. This CDR3 comprises 15 residues.

V usage is TRBV11-2 and J usage is TRBJ2-7, with TRBD2 matching 10 bases. Per the germline V gene, CDR1 is SGHAT and CDR2 is FQNNGV. This CDR3 has 18 amino acids. With 0 bases clipped from V and 0 bases from J, the junction kept 8 bases outside the gene matches. The CDR3 region is CASSLDLRTSGFSYEQYF. CDR3 DNA sequence: TGTGCCAGCAGCTTAGATCTGCGGACTAGCGGTTTCTCCTACGAGCAGTACTTC.